The rows below give T cell receptor beta chains drawn from one sample of a study of blood T cells in healthy people across ages. TCRdb re-analysed the 5' RACE reads in MiXCR, keeping a single row per CDR3 protein. Found here are hundreds of thousands of distinct CDR3 sequences, approximately 50% of them singletons; the top ten hold roughly 31%. Sequenced input: blood. The receptors originated from a woman between 55 and 75 years old in good health. Both conserved end residues are part of each CDR3. The D gene is left open where the match is weak.

j_call v_call d_call cdr3_aa
TRBJ2-7 TRBV12-3/TRBV12-4 TRBD2 CASSYGLAAYEQYF
TRBJ2-1 TRBV15 NA CATSREEGLEQFF
TRBJ2-1 TRBV12-3/TRBV12-4 TRBD2 CASSPITRFGLAGGDEQFF
TRBJ2-1 TRBV6-2/TRBV6-3 TRBD2 CASSYFKGVAGANEQFF
TRBJ1-1 TRBV27 TRBD1 CASSRQGFTEAFF
NA TRBV6-5 NA CASSYVRAGGNEQYF
TRBJ2-1 TRBV28 TRBD1 CASSWPGGNPSRNEQFF
TRBJ2-7 TRBV20-1 TRBD1 CGATRTGLNEQYF
TRBJ2-7 TRBV11-1 NA CASSLEGGISYEQYF
TRBJ2-1 TRBV27 TRBD2 CASSLNGGDVEQFF
TRBJ2-7 TRBV20-1 NA CSAKKGNYEQYF
TRBJ1-6 TRBV5-1 NA CASTTRARNSPLHF
TRBJ1-2 TRBV29-1 NA CSVGPRTYNYGYTF
TRBJ1-1 TRBV27 TRBD1 CASSPGQGEVNTEAFF
TRBJ2-4 TRBV6-5 NA CASSPERGLAKNIQYF
TRBJ2-2 TRBV2 TRBD1 CASSWTGFGGELFF
TRBJ1-4 TRBV25-1 NA CASSRGGDNEKLFF
TRBJ2-1 TRBV28 TRBD1 CASSFSGTGVQNEQFF
TRBJ1-1 TRBV28 NA CASSLLGVGTEAFF
TRBJ1-2 TRBV2 NA CASSPLYGYTF
TRBJ2-5 TRBV24-1 NA CATSVGETQYF
TRBJ1-1 TRBV2 TRBD1 CASSAGQGKEYTEAFF
TRBJ2-5 TRBV20-1 TRBD2 CSARFMAGVGEETQYF
TRBJ1-5 TRBV20-1 NA CSAREVRGYSNQPQHF
TRBJ2-3 TRBV29-1 NA CSVERALQRGTDTQYF
TRBJ2-1 TRBV20-1 TRBD2 CSARDPELAGGQDNEQFF
TRBJ2-1 TRBV29-1 NA CSVGWGDVSYNEQFF
TRBJ2-7 TRBV7-9 NA CASSLFDPYEQYF
TRBJ1-2 TRBV7-2 NA CASSQTREDGYTF
TRBJ2-1 TRBV9 TRBD2 CASSVVLAGGYNEQFF
TRBJ1-4 TRBV20-1 NA CSASYGSTNEKLFF
TRBJ2-1 TRBV6-6 TRBD2 CASSYSGLAPNNEQFF
TRBJ2-1 TRBV4-3 NA CASSQDGMAPEQFF
TRBJ2-7 TRBV7-2 NA CASSPWQGPSEQYF
TRBJ1-5 TRBV10-3 NA CAISELPPNQPQHF
TRBJ2-1 TRBV7-2 TRBD2 CASSLAGSGIGGEQFF
TRBJ2-5 TRBV7-8 TRBD1 CASSSDRESLDQYF
TRBJ1-1 TRBV25-1 NA CASSRTVGNAEAFF
TRBJ2-5 TRBV3-1 TRBD1 CASSPRTGIGQETQYF
TRBJ2-7 TRBV30 NA CAGTGGYEQYF
TRBJ2-3 TRBV7-2 TRBD2 CASSLVGLAGKHSTDTQYF
TRBJ2-6 TRBV5-1 NA CASSSGHASGANVLTF
TRBJ2-5 TRBV24-1 TRBD2 CATSDRLAGIQETQYF